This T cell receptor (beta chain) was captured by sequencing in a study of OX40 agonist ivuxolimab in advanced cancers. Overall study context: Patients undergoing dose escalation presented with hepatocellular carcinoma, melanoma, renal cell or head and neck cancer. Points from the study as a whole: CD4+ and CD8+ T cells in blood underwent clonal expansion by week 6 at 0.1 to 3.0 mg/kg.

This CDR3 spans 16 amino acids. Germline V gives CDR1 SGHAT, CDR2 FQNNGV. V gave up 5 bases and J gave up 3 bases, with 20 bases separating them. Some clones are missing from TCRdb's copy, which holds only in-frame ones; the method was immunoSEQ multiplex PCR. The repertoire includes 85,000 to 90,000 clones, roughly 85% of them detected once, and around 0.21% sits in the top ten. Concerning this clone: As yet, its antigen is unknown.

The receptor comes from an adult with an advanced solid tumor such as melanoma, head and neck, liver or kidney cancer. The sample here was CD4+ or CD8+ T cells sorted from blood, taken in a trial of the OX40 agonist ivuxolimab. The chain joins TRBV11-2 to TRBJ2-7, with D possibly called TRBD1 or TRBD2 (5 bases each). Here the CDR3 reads CASSPTGLGAGYEQYF. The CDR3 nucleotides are TGTGCCAGCAGCCCCACAGGTCTGGGAGCCGGCTACGAGCAGTACTTC.